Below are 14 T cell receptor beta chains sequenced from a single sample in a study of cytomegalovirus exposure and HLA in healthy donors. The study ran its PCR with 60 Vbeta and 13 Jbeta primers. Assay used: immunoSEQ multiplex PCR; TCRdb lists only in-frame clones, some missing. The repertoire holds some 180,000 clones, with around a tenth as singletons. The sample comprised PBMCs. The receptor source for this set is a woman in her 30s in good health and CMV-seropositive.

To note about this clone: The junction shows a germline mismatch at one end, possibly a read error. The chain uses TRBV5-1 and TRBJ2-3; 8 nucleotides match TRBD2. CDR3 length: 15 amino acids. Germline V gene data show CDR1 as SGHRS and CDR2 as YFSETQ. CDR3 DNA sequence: TGCGCCGGCAGCTTGGCCCTCGTAGCGGGGGATACGCAGTATTTT. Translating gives CAGSLALVAGDTQYF.

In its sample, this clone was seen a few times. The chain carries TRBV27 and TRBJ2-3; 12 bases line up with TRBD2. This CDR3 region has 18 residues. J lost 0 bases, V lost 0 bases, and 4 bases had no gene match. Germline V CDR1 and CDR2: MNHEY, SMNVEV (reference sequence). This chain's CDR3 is CASSLSWGTSGSTDTQYF. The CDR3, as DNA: TGTGCCAGCAGTTTATCATGGGGGACTAGCGGGAGCACAGATACGCAGTATTTT.

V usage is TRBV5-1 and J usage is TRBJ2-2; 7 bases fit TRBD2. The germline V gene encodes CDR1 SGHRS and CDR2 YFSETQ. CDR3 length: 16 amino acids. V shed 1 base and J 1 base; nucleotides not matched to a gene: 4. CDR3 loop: CASSLLLALNTGELFF. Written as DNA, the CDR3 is TGCGCCAGCAGCTTGTTACTAGCGCTGAACACCGGGGAGCTGTTTTTT.

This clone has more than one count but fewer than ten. CDR3 nucleotide sequence: TGTGCCAGCAGAATAACTAGCGGGGACTACAATGAGCAGTTCTTC. It specifies CASRITSGDYNEQFF. The V call is TRBV5-4, the J call TRBJ2-1; TRBD2 agrees at 10 bases. The V gene's germline CDR1 is SGHNT and CDR2 YYREEE (reference sequence). The CDR3 runs to 15 residues. J was trimmed by 3 bases and V by 5 bases; bases with no gene match: 5. Looking up the rest from reference TRBV5-4 and TRBJ2-1 gives the full variable domain: ETGVTQSPTHLIKTRGQQVTLRCSSQSGHNTVSWYQQALGQGPQFIFQYYREEENGRGNFPPRFSGLQFPNYSSELNVNALELDDSALYLCASRITSGDYNEQFFGPGTRLTVL.

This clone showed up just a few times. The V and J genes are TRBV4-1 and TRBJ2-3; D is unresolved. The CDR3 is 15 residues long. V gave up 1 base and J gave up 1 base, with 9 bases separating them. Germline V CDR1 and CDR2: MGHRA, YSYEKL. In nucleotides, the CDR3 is TGCGCCAGCAGCCAAGCGATACAGCGCACAGATACGCAGTATTTT. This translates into CASSQAIQRTDTQYF.

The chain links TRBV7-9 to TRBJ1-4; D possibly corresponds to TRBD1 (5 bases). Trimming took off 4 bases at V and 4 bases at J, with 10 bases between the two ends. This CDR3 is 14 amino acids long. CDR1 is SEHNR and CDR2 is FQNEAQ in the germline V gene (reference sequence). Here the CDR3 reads CASSSTAGNEKLFF. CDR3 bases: TGTGCCAGCAGCTCGACAGCCGGTAATGAAAAACTGTTTTTT.

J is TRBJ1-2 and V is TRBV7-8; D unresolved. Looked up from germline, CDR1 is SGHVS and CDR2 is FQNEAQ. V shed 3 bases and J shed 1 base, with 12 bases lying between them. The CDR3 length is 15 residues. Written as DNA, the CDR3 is TGTGCCAGCAGCTTTGTGGACGGGATTAACTATGGCTACACCTTC. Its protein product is CASSFVDGINYGYTF.

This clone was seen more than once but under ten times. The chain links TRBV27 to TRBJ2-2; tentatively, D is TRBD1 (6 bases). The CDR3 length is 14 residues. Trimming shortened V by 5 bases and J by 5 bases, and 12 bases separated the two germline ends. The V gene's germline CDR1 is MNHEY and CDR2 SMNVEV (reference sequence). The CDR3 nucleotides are TGTGCCAGCAGTCGACAGGAGCAAACCGGGGAGCTGTTTTTT. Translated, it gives CASSRQEQTGELFF.

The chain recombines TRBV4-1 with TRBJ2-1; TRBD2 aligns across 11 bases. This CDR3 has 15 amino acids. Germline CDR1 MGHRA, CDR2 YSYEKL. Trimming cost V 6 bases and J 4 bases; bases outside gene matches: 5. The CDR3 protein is CASSRLAGTYNEQFF. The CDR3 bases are TGCGCCAGCAGTCGACTAGCGGGAACTTACAATGAGCAGTTCTTC.

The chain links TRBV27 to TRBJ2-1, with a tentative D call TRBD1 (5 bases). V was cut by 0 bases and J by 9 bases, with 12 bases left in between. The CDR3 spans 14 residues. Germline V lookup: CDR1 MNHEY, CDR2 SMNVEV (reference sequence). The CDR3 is CASSLSRTIREQFF. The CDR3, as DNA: TGTGCCAGCAGTTTATCCCGGACAATACGTGAGCAGTTCTTC.

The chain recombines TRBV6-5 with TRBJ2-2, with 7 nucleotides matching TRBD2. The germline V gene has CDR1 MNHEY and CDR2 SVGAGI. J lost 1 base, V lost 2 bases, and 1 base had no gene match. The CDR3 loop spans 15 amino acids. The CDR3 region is CASSYVAGNTGELFF. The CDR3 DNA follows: TGTGCCAGCAGTTACGTAGCGGGGAACACCGGGGAGCTGTTTTTT.

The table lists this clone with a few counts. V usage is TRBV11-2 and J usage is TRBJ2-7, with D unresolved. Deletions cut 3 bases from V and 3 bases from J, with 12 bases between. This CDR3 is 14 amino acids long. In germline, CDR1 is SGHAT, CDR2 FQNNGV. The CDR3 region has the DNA TGTGCCAGCAGCTTGGGTCTAGTAGTCTACGAGCAGTACTTC. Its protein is CASSLGLVVYEQYF.

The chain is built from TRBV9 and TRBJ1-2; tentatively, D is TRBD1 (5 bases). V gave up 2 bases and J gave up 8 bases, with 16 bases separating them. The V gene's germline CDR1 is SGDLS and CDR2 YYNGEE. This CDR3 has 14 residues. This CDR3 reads CASSVGGETNGYTF. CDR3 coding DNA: TGTGCCAGCAGCGTGGGGGGGGAGACGAACGGCTACACCTTC.

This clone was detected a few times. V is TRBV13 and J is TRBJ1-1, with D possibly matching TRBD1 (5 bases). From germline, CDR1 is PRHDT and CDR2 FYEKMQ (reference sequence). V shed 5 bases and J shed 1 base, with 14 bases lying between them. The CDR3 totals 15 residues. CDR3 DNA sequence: TGTGCCAGCAGCCCTCGACAGAATCCGAACACTGAAGCTTTCTTT. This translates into CASSPRQNPNTEAFF.